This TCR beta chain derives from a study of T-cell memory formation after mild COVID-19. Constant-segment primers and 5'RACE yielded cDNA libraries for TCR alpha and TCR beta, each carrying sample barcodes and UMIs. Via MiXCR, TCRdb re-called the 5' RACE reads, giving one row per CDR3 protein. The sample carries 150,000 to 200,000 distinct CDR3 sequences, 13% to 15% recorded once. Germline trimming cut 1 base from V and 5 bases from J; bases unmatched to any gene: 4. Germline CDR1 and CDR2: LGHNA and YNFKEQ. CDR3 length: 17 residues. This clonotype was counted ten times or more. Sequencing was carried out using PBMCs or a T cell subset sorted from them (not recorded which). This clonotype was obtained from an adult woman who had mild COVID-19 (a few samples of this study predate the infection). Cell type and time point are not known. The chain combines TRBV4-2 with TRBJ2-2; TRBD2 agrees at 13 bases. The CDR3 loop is CASSQGGTSGKTGELFF. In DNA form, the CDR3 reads TGTGCCAGCAGCCAAGGAGGGACTAGCGGGAAAACCGGGGAGCTGTTTTTT.